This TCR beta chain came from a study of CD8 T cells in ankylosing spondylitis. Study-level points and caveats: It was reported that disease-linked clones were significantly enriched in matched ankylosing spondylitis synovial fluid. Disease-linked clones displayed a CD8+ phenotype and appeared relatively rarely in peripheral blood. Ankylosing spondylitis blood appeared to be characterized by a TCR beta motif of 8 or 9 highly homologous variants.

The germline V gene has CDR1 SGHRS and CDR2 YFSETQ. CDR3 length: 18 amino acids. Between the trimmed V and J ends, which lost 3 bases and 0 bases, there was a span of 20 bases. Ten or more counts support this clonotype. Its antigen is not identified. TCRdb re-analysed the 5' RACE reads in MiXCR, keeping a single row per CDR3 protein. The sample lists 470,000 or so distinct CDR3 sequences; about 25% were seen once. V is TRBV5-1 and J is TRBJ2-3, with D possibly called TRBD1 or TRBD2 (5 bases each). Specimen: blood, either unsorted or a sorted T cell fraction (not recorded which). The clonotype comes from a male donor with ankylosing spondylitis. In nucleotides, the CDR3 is TGCGCCAGCAGCTCTTTACCCGACAGCGGTCTTAGCACAGATACGCAGTATTTT. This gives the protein CASSSLPDSGLSTDTQYF.